This TCR beta chain was captured in a study of shared clonotypes between healthy human individuals. Whole-study results and caveats: Rarefaction showed that sequencing of sorted subsets was incomplete (despite large depth).

Within Nashville, Tennessee resided all donors, each a Caucasian adult. With respect to this clone: Its matching antigen is unknown.

V was clipped by 6 bases and J by 6 bases, with 18 bases between them. Germline-derived CDR1 and CDR2 are SNHLY and FYNNEI. This CDR3 spans 15 amino acids. Original handling: In the immunoSEQ data, sequences were junction-only and lacked quality scores, so filtering differed. Assay used: immunoSEQ multiplex PCR; TCRdb lists only in-frame clones, some missing. Clonal size and the V and J genes are those of that table, whereas D and trimming came from the DNA. In the table there are 2,500,000 or so clones, about nine tenths of which are singletons. This chain joins TRBV2 and TRBJ1-5; a possible D gene is TRBD1 (5 bases). Sequenced input: naive CD4+ T cells from PBMCs. As for subset: CD45RA+ positively selected. This TCR derives from a man aged 18 to 29 in good health. Some clones in this sample may be carry-over from other donors' samples. The CDR3 protein is CASRPWTGGSQPQHF. DNA of the CDR3: TGTGCCAGCAGACCCTGGACCGGGGGGAGTCAGCCCCAGCATTTT.